The clone carrying this T cell receptor (beta chain) showed up just once. What it binds is not known. The CDR3 spans 16 residues. Germline CDR1 is MNHNS and CDR2 is SASEGT. V shed 3 bases, J shed 4 bases, and the junction held 8 bases outside the gene matches. This sample was included in a study of shared clonotypes between healthy human individuals. The assay was immunoSEQ multiplex PCR, and TCRdb's table has in-frame clones only and misses some. Among hundreds of thousands of clones listed, approximately 79% were seen once. General study points: Represented diversity, genetic and exposure-history alike, was limited by few donors. Memory subsets generally showed smaller estimated richness than naive subsets did.

The receptor was derived from a woman aged 25 to 39 in good health. The sequencing input was memory CD4+ T cells sorted from blood. Subset indicated: CD45RA-negative fraction. The chain employs TRBV6-1 and TRBJ2-3, with 9 bases aligning to TRBD1. This CDR3 reads CASSERPGQGSDTQYF. The CDR3 DNA follows: TGTGCCAGCAGTGAGAGACCGGGACAGGGATCAGATACGCAGTATTTT.